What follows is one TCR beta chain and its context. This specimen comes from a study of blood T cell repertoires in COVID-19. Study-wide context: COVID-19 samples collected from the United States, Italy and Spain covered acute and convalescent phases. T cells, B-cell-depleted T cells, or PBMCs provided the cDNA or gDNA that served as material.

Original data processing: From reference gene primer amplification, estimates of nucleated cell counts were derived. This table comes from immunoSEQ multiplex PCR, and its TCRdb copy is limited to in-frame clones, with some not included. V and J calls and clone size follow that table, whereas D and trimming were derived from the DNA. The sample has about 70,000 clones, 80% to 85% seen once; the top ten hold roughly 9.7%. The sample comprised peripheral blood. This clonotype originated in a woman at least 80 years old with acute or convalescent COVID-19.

CDR3 nucleotides: TGTGCCAGCAGCTTCTATGACAGGGACAATCAGCCCCAGCATTTT. Protein product: CASSFYDRDNQPQHF. The chain joins TRBV5-6 to TRBJ1-5; 7 nucleotides align to TRBD1. The germline V gene encodes CDR1 SGHDT and CDR2 YYEEEE. This CDR3 region has 15 residues. V was clipped by 2 bases and J by 3 bases; unmatched bases: 5.